This passage covers 14 T cell receptor beta chains from one sample sequenced in a study of identical twins. A single record per CDR3 protein comes from TCRdb applying MiXCR to the 5' RACE reads. The table shows 450,000 or so distinct CDR3 sequences, with 20% to 25% occurring only once. The same data also contributed to another study, on T cells expressing NK-cell markers.

Source material: CD4+ T cells sorted from blood. Every receptor here comes from a woman between 18 and 29 years old in good health.

V and J are TRBV10-3 and TRBJ2-7, with TRBD1 matching over 7 bases. In germline, CDR1 is ENHRY, CDR2 SYGVKD. V was pared by 10 bases and J by 6 bases, with 15 bases of the junction left unmatched. This CDR3 spans 14 amino acids. The CDR3 nucleotides are TGTGCCAGTCAGGGGCCAGGGGGAAGTGGCGAGCAGTACTTC. It translates to CASQGPGGSGEQYF.

The rearrangement links TRBV10-3 to TRBJ2-5; 8 bases line up with TRBD2. Germline CDR1 is ENHRY and CDR2 is SYGVKD. The CDR3 is 16 residues long. With V trimmed by 0 bases and J by 0 bases, 3 bases remained unmatched. This CDR3 reads CAISESSGGNQETQYF. CDR3 sequence (DNA): TGTGCCATCAGTGAGTCCAGCGGGGGAAACCAAGAGACCCAGTACTTC.

This clonotype has just a few counts. The V and J genes are TRBV7-9 and TRBJ1-2; D gene uncertain. CDR3 length: 15 amino acids. Trimming shortened V by 0 bases and J by 5 bases, and 13 bases separated the two germline ends. CDR1 and CDR2 from the germline V gene are SEHNR and FQNEAQ (reference sequence). The CDR3 is CASSLASPAKYGYTF. The CDR3 DNA is TGTGCCAGCAGCTTAGCATCGCCGGCGAAGTATGGCTACACCTTC.

This chain links TRBV12-3 or TRBV12-4 with TRBJ2-7, with D uncertain. The CDR3 runs to 14 residues. Trimming pared 5 bases from V and 6 bases from J, leaving 17 bases between. CDR3 amino acids: CASSPSSYRREQYF. As DNA, the CDR3 is TGTGCCAGCAGTCCCTCTTCTTATCGCCGCGAGCAGTACTTC.

This rearrangement joins TRBV10-1 to TRBJ1-1; D is unresolved. Germline V gene sequence: CDR1 WNHNN, CDR2 SYGVQD (reference sequence). There are 13 residues in the CDR3. The V end was cut by 4 bases, the J end by 6 bases, with 12 bases between. DNA of the CDR3: TGCGCCAGCAGTGGTGTGGGTCGGGCTGAAGCTTTCTTT. This codes for CASSGVGRAEAFF.

This clonotype came up a few times. The genes are TRBV7-8 and TRBJ1-1; D is uncertain. The length of the CDR3 is 15 residues. CDR1 and CDR2 (germline): SGHVS, FQNEAQ. The V and J ends lost 2 bases and 1 base respectively, with 11 bases between them. CDR3 sequence reads: CASSLLPGENTEAFF. The CDR3 DNA sequence: TGTGCCAGCAGCTTATTGCCAGGCGAGAACACTGAAGCTTTCTTT.

This clonotype has a handful of counts. The V and J genes are TRBV6-1 and TRBJ2-1; D remains ambiguous. This CDR3 region has 14 residues. The germline gives CDR1 MNHNS, CDR2 SASEGT. V lost 8 bases and J 8 bases, leaving 19 bases between the germline ends. The DNA of the CDR3 is TGTGCCAGCCGCCTCAGTTTCCGAACCGATGAGCAGTTCTTC. Its protein product is CASRLSFRTDEQFF.

The chain is built from TRBV12-3 or TRBV12-4 and TRBJ2-4; no firm D call. The CDR3 loop spans 14 amino acids. V shed 4 bases and J shed 2 bases, with 9 bases lying between them. This CDR3 reads CASSYAVSKNIQYF. CDR3 bases: TGTGCCAGCAGTTACGCGGTATCCAAAAACATTCAGTACTTC.

This clonotype was observed a few times. The J gene is TRBJ2-7, the V gene TRBV20-1; D uncertain. Deletions cut 4 bases from V and 7 bases from J, with 8 bases between. The CDR3 extends over 10 amino acids. Germline V gene lookup returns CDR1 DFQATT and CDR2 SNEGSKA (reference sequence). The CDR3 DNA reads TGCAGTGCTATGCGAAGGGAGCAGTACTTC. Protein: CSAMRREQYF.

The chain recombines TRBV10-3 with TRBJ2-5; possibly TRBD1 or TRBD2 for D (9 bases each). Trimming left V 9 bases short and J 5 bases short, with 22 bases between. The CDR3 runs to 15 residues. The germline gives CDR1 ENHRY, CDR2 SYGVKD. As DNA, the CDR3 is TGTGCCATTGCGGGAGGGGACAGGGAGGTTGAGACCCAGTACTTC. Amino acids: CAIAGGDREVETQYF.

This chain uses TRBV9 with TRBJ2-1; D ambiguous. Trimming cost V 3 bases and J 4 bases, with 8 bases left between them. Germline CDR1 SGDLS, CDR2 YYNGEE. The CDR3 length is 13 residues. DNA of the CDR3: TGTGCCAGCAGCGCTTCACAATACAATGAGCAGTTCTTC. Translation gives CASSASQYNEQFF.

The chain uses TRBV20-1 and TRBJ2-7, with D possibly being TRBD2 (5 bases). The germline V gene encodes CDR1 DFQATT and CDR2 SNEGSKA (reference sequence). The CDR3 sequence is 14 residues long. Between the trimmed V and J ends, which lost 6 bases and 1 base, there was a span of 16 bases. The CDR3, as DNA: TGCAGTGCCACGGGGTCCGCGTTTTCCTACGAGCAGTACTTC. Protein sequence: CSATGSAFSYEQYF.

About this clonotype: No DNA is shown, since the ends of the CDR3 on it are uncertain; the CDR3 is the one TCRdb lists. This chain connects TRBV30 to TRBJ1-2. Germline CDR1 and CDR2: GTSNPN and SVGIG (reference sequence). The CDR3 spans 13 residues, counting both ends. The CDR3 region is CAWRGWASGSQGF.

The J gene is TRBJ2-1, the V gene TRBV2, with a weak D call TRBD2 (6 bases). Germline lookup yields CDR1 SNHLY and CDR2 FYNNEI. The CDR3 sequence is 14 residues long. V lost 7 bases, J lost 9 bases, and 19 bases lay in between. This chain's CDR3 is CASTASDGWSEQFF. As DNA, the CDR3 is TGTGCCAGCACCGCTAGCGATGGTTGGAGTGAGCAGTTCTTC.